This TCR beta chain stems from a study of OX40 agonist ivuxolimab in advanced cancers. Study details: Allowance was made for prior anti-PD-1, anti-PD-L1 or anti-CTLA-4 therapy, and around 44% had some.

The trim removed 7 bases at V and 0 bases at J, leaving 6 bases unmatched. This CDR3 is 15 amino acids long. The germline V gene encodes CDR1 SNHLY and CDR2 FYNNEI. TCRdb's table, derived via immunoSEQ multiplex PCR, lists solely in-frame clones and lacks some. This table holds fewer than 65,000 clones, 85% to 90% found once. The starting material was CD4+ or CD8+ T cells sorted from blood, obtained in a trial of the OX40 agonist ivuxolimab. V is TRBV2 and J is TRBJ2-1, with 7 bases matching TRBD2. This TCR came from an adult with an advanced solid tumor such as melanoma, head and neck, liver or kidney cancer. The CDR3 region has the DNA TGTGCCAGCAATATGGGAGGGCCCTCCTACAATGAGCAGTTCTTC. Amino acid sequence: CASNMGGPSYNEQFF.